The T cell receptor (beta chain) described here comes from a study of beta chain features in type 1 diabetes. Study findings and constraints: Across all four CD4+ subsets, people with type 1 diabetes showed modestly shorter TCRB CDR3s. Small HLA sub-analyses could not settle whether HLA shapes TCRB rearrangement.

V dropped 9 bases and J dropped 5 bases, with 10 bases sitting between them. The CDR3 runs to 12 residues. CDR1 and CDR2 (germline): LNHDA, SQIVND (reference sequence). Expressed TCRB transcripts got sequenced, as all isolated RNA was reverse transcribed. Sequencing used immunoSEQ multiplex PCR; TCRdb keeps in-frame clones, though not all of them. The sample has approximately 15,000 clones; approximately 76% are singletons. Note on this clone: Its matching antigen is unknown.

CD45RO/CCR7/CD25/CD127/CD95/CD27 staining was used to isolate CD4+ naive, central memory, regulatory and stem cell-like memory cells by sorting. Every sorted population was more than 95% pure. Sample: stem cell memory CD4+ T cells from blood. This TCR derives from a woman aged 18-29 years with type 1 diabetes. J is TRBJ2-2 and V is TRBV19; weak D call: TRBD2 (5 bases). In DNA form, the CDR3 reads TGTGCCAGCTCGCGGGTTACCGGGGAGCTGTTTTTT. It specifies CASSRVTGELFF. The variable domain in full, with the rest retrieved from reference TRBV19 and TRBJ2-2, is DGGITQSPKYLFRKEGQNVTLSCEQNLNHDAMYWYRQDPGQGLRLIYYSQIVNDFQKGDIAEGYSVSREKKESFPLTVTSAQKNPTAFYLCASSRVTGELFFGEGSRLTVL.